These 24 T cell receptor beta chains share one sample of origin, sequenced in a study of blood T cell repertoires in COVID-19. Some clones are missing from TCRdb's copy, which holds only in-frame ones; the method was immunoSEQ multiplex PCR. Counted here are tens of thousands of clones, 91% occurring once; the ten biggest clones make up 4.5% to 6%. The sample taken for sequencing was peripheral blood. The receptor source for this set is a human donor in a cohort sampled during active COVID-19.

The J gene is TRBJ2-1, the V gene TRBV4-2; D ambiguous. The CDR3 is 16 amino acids. The ends were cut back, 2 bases at V and 1 base at J, with 12 bases in the middle. Germline V lookup: CDR1 LGHNA, CDR2 YNFKEQ. The CDR3 bases are TGTGCCAGCAGCCAAACACTGGCGGTTTCCTACAATGAGCAGTTCTTC. It specifies CASSQTLAVSYNEQFF.

Here the CDR3 reads CAISESNSYEQYV. The CDR3 bases are TGTGCCATCAGTGAGTCGAACAGCTACGAGCAGTACGTC. The V and J genes are TRBV10-3 and TRBJ2-7; D remains unclear. The V gene lost 0 bases and the J gene lost 3 bases, with 6 bases spanning the gap. Germline CDR1 is ENHRY and CDR2 is SYGVKD. CDR3 length: 13 amino acids.

The chain is built from TRBV28 and TRBJ1-6; the D gene is possibly TRBD1 (5 bases). Germline loops: CDR1 MDHEN, CDR2 SYDVKM. CDR3 length: 16 residues. V lost 5 bases and J lost 10, with 21 bases in between. CDR3 in amino acids: CASSLREGWGGSPLHF. CDR3 DNA sequence: TGTGCCAGCAGTCTCCGTGAGGGGTGGGGAGGGTCACCCCTCCACTTT.

This clone has a single count. Other nucleotide sequences from this sample produce the same CDR3. The chain employs TRBV18 and TRBJ1-4; D is unresolved. The germline CDR1 and CDR2 sequences are KGHSH and LQKENI. This CDR3 region has 14 residues. V gave up 2 bases and J gave up 5 bases, with 9 bases separating them. The CDR3 sequence: CASSPGGANEKLFF. Written as DNA, the CDR3 is TGTGCCAGCTCACCAGGCGGTGCAAATGAAAAACTGTTTTTT.

The chain carries TRBV6-5 and TRBJ1-2; a weak D match, TRBD1 (6 bases). Per germline, CDR1 MNHEY and CDR2 SVGAGI. CDR3 length: 13 amino acids. Trimming took 7 bases from V and 8 from J, leaving 17 bases between them. The CDR3 is CASNQGFRLGYTF. CDR3 nucleotides: TGTGCCAGCAATCAGGGGTTCCGCCTAGGCTACACCTTC.

The CDR3 here is CASSLVMPGRQGGTEAFF. The CDR3 region has the DNA TGTGCCAGCAGCTTAGTAATGCCCGGACGGCAGGGGGGAACTGAAGCTTTCTTT. The chain has TRBV11-2 and TRBJ1-1; 7 bases are a match to TRBD1. The germline CDR1 and CDR2 sequences are SGHAT and FQNNGV. Germline trimming cut 1 base from V and 5 bases from J; bases unmatched to any gene: 16. CDR3 length equals 18 residues.

This CDR3 reads CASSYHRGLGNEQFF. The CDR3 nucleotides are TGTGCCAGCAGTTACCACAGGGGGCTCGGCAATGAGCAGTTCTTC. The chain recombines TRBV6-2 or TRBV6-3 with TRBJ2-1, with 9 bases aligning to TRBD1. Germline trimming cut 2 bases from V and 6 bases from J; bases unmatched to any gene: 5. Germline CDR1 reads MNHEY; CDR2 reads SVGEGT. CDR3 size: 15 residues.

The V call is TRBV5-1, the J call TRBJ1-2, with 9 bases fitting TRBD1. Germline CDR1 and CDR2: SGHRS and YFSETQ. CDR3 length: 13 residues. V shed 4 bases and J 8 bases; nucleotides not matched to a gene: 6. The CDR3 loop reads CASSMGQGEGYTF. CDR3 nucleotide sequence: TGCGCCAGCAGCATGGGACAGGGTGAAGGCTACACCTTC.

The rearrangement joins TRBV7-8 to TRBJ1-3, with no clear D. This CDR3 is 15 amino acids long. The V and J ends lost 6 bases and 0 bases respectively, with 12 bases between them. CDR1 SGHVS and CDR2 FQNEAQ come from the germline V gene. The CDR3 DNA reads as TGTGCCAGCAGTACACGAATCAGCTCTGGAAACACCATATATTTT. Its protein product is CASSTRISSGNTIYF.

The chain employs TRBV5-4 and TRBJ1-6; 7 nucleotides agree with TRBD1. There are 13 residues in the CDR3. Germline V lookup: CDR1 SGHNT, CDR2 YYREEE (reference sequence). Unmatched junction bases numbered 4, after V lost 5 bases and J lost 8 bases. DNA for the CDR3: TGTGCCAGCAGTCGGGACAGCGATTCACCCCTCCACTTT. Its protein product is CASSRDSDSPLHF.

The rearrangement uses TRBV15 and TRBJ2-5, with 8 bases that match TRBD2. Trimming removed 0 bases from V and 1 base from J; junction bases left unmatched: 4. This CDR3 is built from 16 residues. The germline CDR1 and CDR2 sequences are LNHNV and YYDKDF (reference sequence). CDR3 sequence: CATSRDLAGLQETQYF. CDR3 DNA sequence: TGTGCCACCAGCAGAGATCTAGCGGGCCTCCAAGAGACCCAGTACTTC. Filled out from reference TRBV15 and TRBJ2-5, the complete variable domain reads DAMVIQNPRYQVTQFGKPVTLSCSQTLNHNVMYWYQQKSSQAPKLLFHYYDKDFNNEADTPDNFQSRRPNTSFCFLDIRSPGLGDTAMYLCATSRDLAGLQETQYFGPGTRLLVL.

V gene TRBV7-3 combines with J gene TRBJ1-1; TRBD1 matches 9 bases. Trimming removed 5 bases from V and 2 bases from J; junction bases left unmatched: 3. The germline gives CDR1 SGHTA, CDR2 FQGTGA. This CDR3 has 14 amino acids. This CDR3 is CASSEQGANTEAFF. CDR3 nucleotides: TGTGCCAGCAGCGAACAGGGGGCAAACACTGAAGCTTTCTTT. The full variable domain, completed using reference TRBV7-3 and TRBJ1-1, is GAGVSQTPSNKVTEKGKYVELRCDPISGHTALYWYRQSLGQGPEFLIYFQGTGAADDSGLPNDRFFAVRPEGSVSTLKIQRTERGDSAVYLCASSEQGANTEAFFGQGTRLTVV.

By share of the sample, this clone is hyperexpanded. The J gene is TRBJ1-3, the V gene TRBV25-1; D ambiguous. Per the germline V gene, CDR1 is MGHDK and CDR2 is SYGVNS. Between the trimmed V and J ends, which lost 3 bases and 0 bases, there was a span of 9 bases. The CDR3 length is 15 residues. The CDR3 DNA reads TGTGCCAGCAGTGACCTCCGCAGCTCTGGAAACACCATATATTTT. It translates to CASSDLRSSGNTIYF.

The chain uses TRBV29-1 and TRBJ1-2; unclear D gene. V lost 3 bases and J lost 6, with 5 bases in between. CDR1 and CDR2 from the germline V gene are SQVTM and ANQGSEA. This CDR3 spans 10 amino acids. CDR3 nucleotides: TGCAGCGTTGATCCCGATGGCTACACCTTC. Translated: CSVDPDGYTF.

Turning to this clone: One end of the junction fails to match germline, which may point to a read error. This sequence joins TRBV7-7 and TRBJ2-2; 7 nucleotides align to TRBD1. The CDR3 loop spans 15 amino acids. Looked up from germline, CDR1 is SSHAT and CDR2 is FNYEAQ (reference sequence). CDR3 sequence (DNA): TGTGCTAGCAGCTTAGACGGACAGGTACCCGGGGAGCTGTTTTTT. Amino acids: CASSLDGQVPGELFF.

V and J are TRBV4-3 and TRBJ1-5; 9 bases line up with TRBD1. The ends lost 0 bases at V and 2 bases at J; junction bases unmatched: 5. The CDR3 runs to 17 residues. The germline gives CDR1 LGHNA, CDR2 YSLEER. The CDR3 sequence: CASSQEQGASRNQPQHF. Written as DNA, the CDR3 is TGCGCCAGCAGCCAAGAACAGGGGGCTTCGCGCAATCAGCCCCAGCATTTT.

The chain links TRBV5-1 to TRBJ1-2; no reliable D call. The germline V gene has CDR1 SGHRS and CDR2 YFSETQ. V dropped 1 base and J dropped 0 bases, with 19 bases sitting between them. CDR3 length: 18 amino acids. CDR3 in amino acids: CASSLQPGVGSTNYGYTF. Here the CDR3 DNA reads TGCGCCAGCAGCTTGCAGCCGGGAGTAGGATCTACTAACTATGGCTACACCTTC.

This clone was counted a single time. The chain recombines TRBV15 with TRBJ2-2, with D maybe TRBD2 (5 bases). The germline CDR1 and CDR2 sequences are LNHNV and YYDKDF (reference sequence). V dropped 1 base and J dropped 1 base, with 13 bases sitting between them. The CDR3 consists of 17 residues. As DNA, the CDR3 is TGTGCCACCAGCAGAGCGCCGGATGCGGGGAACACCGGGGAGCTGTTTTTT. It encodes CATSRAPDAGNTGELFF. The full variable domain, rest sourced from reference TRBV15 and TRBJ2-2, is DAMVIQNPRYQVTQFGKPVTLSCSQTLNHNVMYWYQQKSSQAPKLLFHYYDKDFNNEADTPDNFQSRRPNTSFCFLDIRSPGLGDTAMYLCATSRAPDAGNTGELFFGEGSRLTVL.

The chain recombines TRBV5-8 with TRBJ1-1; D is ambiguous. CDR1 is SGHTS and CDR2 is YDEGEE in the germline V gene. This CDR3 has 13 residues. The ends were cut back, 1 base at V and 0 bases at J, with 4 bases in the middle. This chain's CDR3 is CASSLLLNTEAFF. The CDR3 coding sequence is TGTGCCAGCAGCTTGCTCTTGAACACTGAAGCTTTCTTT.

This chain's CDR3 is CASSRDLRNTIYF. In nucleotides, the CDR3 is TGTGCCAGCAGTCGGGACTTACGAAACACCATATATTTT. This chain joins TRBV12-3 or TRBV12-4 and TRBJ1-3; D possibly corresponds to TRBD1 (5 bases). This CDR3 is 13 amino acids long. V dropped 5 bases and J dropped 5 bases, with 10 bases sitting between them.

The V and J genes are TRBV28 and TRBJ2-1; 9 bases align to TRBD1. Per the germline V gene, CDR1 is MDHEN and CDR2 is SYDVKM. V lost 2 bases, J lost 7 bases, and 9 bases stayed unmatched. This CDR3 has 16 residues. This CDR3 reads CASSLMGQGLRNEQFF. The CDR3 DNA follows: TGTGCCAGCAGTTTAATGGGACAGGGCTTACGAAATGAGCAGTTCTTC. Together with reference TRBV28 and TRBJ2-1, the CDR3 gives the full variable domain: DVKVTQSSRYLVKRTGEKVFLECVQDMDHENMFWYRQDPGLGLRLIYFSYDVKMKEKGDIPEGYSVSREKKERFSLILESASTNQTSMYLCASSLMGQGLRNEQFFGPGTRLTVL.

The CDR3 sequence: CASSPGWGQGNTEAFF. The CDR3 DNA reads TGCGCCAGCAGCCCCGGCTGGGGTCAGGGGAACACTGAAGCTTTCTTT. This chain connects TRBV5-1 to TRBJ1-1; D perhaps matches TRBD1 (5 bases). The CDR3 contains 16 residues. CDR1 is SGHRS, CDR2 YFSETQ, per germline. V was cut by 4 bases and J by 1 base, with 17 bases left in between.

The V call is TRBV3-1 (or the pseudogene TRBV3-2), the J call TRBJ2-2; 10 bases map to TRBD1. Unmatched junction bases numbered 9, after V lost 2 bases and J lost 6 bases. Per the germline V gene, CDR1 is LGHDT and CDR2 is YNNKEL (reference sequence). CDR3 length: 17 residues. In DNA form, the CDR3 reads TGTGCCAGCAGCCAAACCACCGGGACAGGGGTCGCCGGGGAGCTGTTTTTT. As protein: CASSQTTGTGVAGELFF.

V usage is TRBV19 and J usage is TRBJ1-1, with D perhaps matching TRBD1 (5 bases). From germline, CDR1 is LNHDA and CDR2 SQIVND (reference sequence). The V and J ends lost 9 bases and 7 bases respectively, with 15 bases between them. The CDR3 is 12 residues long. DNA for the CDR3: TGTGCCAGGTCAAGGCGAGACAGTGAAGCTTTCTTT. It yields the protein CARSRRDSEAFF.